The 10 T cell receptor beta chains below all came from one sample that was sequenced in a study of CD8 T cells in ankylosing spondylitis. General observations from the study: Seven to nine highly homologous variants formed a TCR beta motif that appeared characteristic of ankylosing spondylitis blood.

TCRdb processed the 5' RACE reads anew with MiXCR; each CDR3 protein has one entry. This table holds fewer than 450,000 distinct CDR3 sequences, about a sixth found once. No antigen has been identified for these receptors. Input material: blood, either unsorted or a sorted T cell fraction (not recorded which). These receptors all come from a male donor with ankylosing spondylitis.

This clonotype was recorded many times. The genes are TRBV29-1 and TRBJ2-1; perhaps TRBD2 as D (6 bases). The germline V gene has CDR1 SQVTM and CDR2 ANQGSEA. V was clipped by 5 bases and J by 4 bases, with 12 bases between them. The CDR3 totals 13 residues. CDR3 nucleotides: TGCAGCGTTCAGGACGCGGGGTACAATGAGCAGTTCTTC. Protein: CSVQDAGYNEQFF.

This clonotype was counted between two and nine times. The rearrangement joins TRBV27 to TRBJ1-4; TRBD1 might be the D (6 bases). With 6 bases removed from V and 5 bases from J, the gap between germline ends came to 13 bases. Germline assignment: CDR1 MNHEY and CDR2 SMNVEV (reference sequence). The CDR3 totals 14 residues. The CDR3 DNA reads TGTGCCAGCAGGCCCAGGGGCGTAAATGAAAAACTGTTTTTT. Protein: CASRPRGVNEKLFF.

This clonotype was recorded at least ten times. V is TRBV12-3 or TRBV12-4 and J is TRBJ2-2; D unresolved. The CDR3 runs to 16 residues. Trimming removed 6 bases at V and 0 bases at J, with 14 bases between. Written as DNA, the CDR3 is TGTGCCAGCAGCCCCCAGGTGGGCGCGAACACCGGGGAGCTGTTTTTT. Amino acids: CASSPQVGANTGELFF.

At least ten counts were recorded for this clonotype. This sequence joins TRBV7-6 and TRBJ2-2, with D perhaps matching TRBD1 or TRBD2 (5 bases each). Germline values: CDR1 SGHVS, CDR2 FNYEAQ. V was clipped by 3 bases and J by 4 bases, with 21 bases between them. The CDR3 consists of 18 residues. This CDR3 is CASSFGNWTPRLTGELFF. The CDR3 DNA reads TGTGCCAGCAGCTTCGGGAACTGGACACCCAGACTCACCGGGGAGCTGTTTTTT.

This clonotype was seen only a few times. The chain couples TRBV20-1 to TRBJ1-3; maybe TRBD1 (5 bases). The CDR3 contains 13 residues. The germline V and J ends were trimmed by 2 bases and 3 bases, with 8 bases remaining between them. CDR1 DFQATT and CDR2 SNEGSKA come from the germline V gene (reference sequence). The CDR3 sequence: CSARQGSGNTIYF. DNA of the CDR3: TGCAGTGCTAGACAGGGTAGTGGAAACACCATATATTTT.

This chain connects TRBV7-6 to TRBJ2-7, with D uncertain. The V end was cut by 1 base, the J end by 3 bases, with 7 bases between. The CDR3 runs to 13 residues. The germline V gene has CDR1 SGHVS and CDR2 FNYEAQ. DNA of the CDR3: TGTGCCAGCAGCTTAGATTACGGCTACGAGCAGTACTTC. It encodes CASSLDYGYEQYF.

The chain carries TRBV5-1 and TRBJ2-7; 8 bases are shared with TRBD1. The germline V gene has CDR1 SGHRS and CDR2 YFSETQ. V lost 3 bases and J lost 6; bases outside the gene matches: 8. There are 14 residues in the CDR3. CDR3 sequence: CASSYGGTGREQYF. The CDR3 DNA reads as TGCGCCAGCAGCTATGGGGGGACAGGCCGCGAGCAGTACTTC.

The V and J genes are TRBV7-2 and TRBJ2-3, with a possible D match to TRBD1 (5 bases). This CDR3 contains 17 residues. Germline assignment: CDR1 SGHTA and CDR2 FQGNSA. Trimming shortened V by 3 bases and J by 3 bases, and 19 bases separated the two germline ends. The CDR3 bases are TGTGCCAGCAGCTTCCGCCCGGACACCCCCTGGACAGATACGCAGTATTTT. Translation: CASSFRPDTPWTDTQYF.

The V and J genes are TRBV15 and TRBJ2-4, with TRBD2 identical over 7 bases. This CDR3 has 15 amino acids. The germline V gene encodes CDR1 LNHNV and CDR2 YYDKDF (reference sequence). V dropped 1 base and J dropped 7; count of bases not matched to a gene: 7. The DNA of the CDR3 is TGTGCCACCAGCAGAGGAGGCGGGGGAGGGAACATTCAGTACTTC. Residues: CATSRGGGGGNIQYF.

This clonotype appeared a few times. The chain is built from TRBV4-3 and TRBJ2-5, with a possible D match to TRBD2 (5 bases). Trimming pared 0 bases from V and 1 base from J, leaving 12 bases between. The CDR3 runs to 16 residues. Germline loops: CDR1 LGHNA, CDR2 YSLEER. DNA of the CDR3: TGCGCCAGCAGCCAAGATCTTTGGAGGATCCAAGAGACCCAGTACTTC. The encoded protein is CASSQDLWRIQETQYF.